The T cell receptor (beta chain) described here comes from a study of identical twins. Study observations and caveats: Cross-sectional statistics underpinned the conclusions; the same donors were not followed. Within twin pairs, the out-of-frame alpha sequences they shared showed excess low generation probability. Models predicted less out-of-frame TCR alpha sharing in monozygotic twins than was found.

The J segment lost 7 bases and the V segment lost 6 bases, leaving 7 bases of the junction unmatched. Germline CDR1 SGHVS, CDR2 FQNEAQ. This CDR3 is 15 amino acids long. This clonotype has a handful of counts. No antigen is known for it. Using its own MiXCR run on the 5' RACE reads, TCRdb lists one record per CDR3 protein. The profile covers about 1.7 million distinct CDR3 sequences, with roughly 35% appearing a single time and about 0.27% taken by the ten largest. Healthy Caucasian donors formed the entire cohort. The TCR comes from a newborn girl in good health. The chain combines TRBV7-8 with TRBJ2-2, with 11 bases identical to TRBD2. Sequencing used cord blood. The CDR3 here is CASSPTSGSNGELFF. CDR3 sequence (DNA): TGTGCCAGCAGTCCCACTAGCGGGAGTAACGGGGAGCTGTTTTTT.